The present TCR beta chain was sequenced within a study of T cell responses to AZD1222 COVID-19 vaccine. Across the whole study: Second doses were pooled across both intervals (about 4 or about 12 weeks). Overall study results and limits: Nearly half of spike-specific TCRs reportedly go after variant regions that carry no mutations. Baseline serostatus was positive in only six AZD1222 recipients. Vaccine-associated CD4 TCRs spanned spike, dominant at 160-218 and 743-854.

This CDR3 comprises 16 residues. The junction had 15 bases not matched to a gene; V was cut back by 5 bases and J by 8 bases. From germline, CDR1 is SGHAT and CDR2 FQNNGV. Turning to this clone: Its specificity is unknown.

Some clones are missing from TCRdb's copy, which holds only in-frame ones; the method was immunoSEQ multiplex PCR. Found here are more than 90,000 clones, 80% to 85% of them singletons; the top ten hold about 9.7%. The sequences come from peripheral blood, collected on day 0 of AZD1222 vaccination. The chain combines TRBV11-2 with TRBJ2-7, with TRBD1 matching 10 bases. The clonotype was recovered from an adult in good health. The CDR3 bases are TGTGCCAGCAGCGCCGCCGGGACAGGGGTCCCTGGAAAGCAGTACTTC. Its protein is CASSAAGTGVPGKQYF.